A selection of T cell receptor beta chains follows, all from one sample in a study of cytomegalovirus exposure and HLA in healthy donors. Generated by immunoSEQ multiplex PCR, the TCRdb table keeps only in-frame clones and is missing some. The sample shows under 200,000 clones, roughly 80% of them seen only once. The sequenced sample consisted of PBMCs. These receptor sequences come from a male donor in good health and CMV-seropositive. CDR3s include the opening cysteine and the closing phenylalanine or tryptophan. D genes are given only for firm matches. Part of the rows lack a size; the others show once, few, many or a class for expanded clones.

>TRBV7-2|TRBJ2-7|once|NA
CASSSSPSYEQYF
TGTGCCAGCAGCTCATCCCCCTCCTACGAGCAGTACTTC
>TRBV28|TRBJ2-1|few|TRBD1
CASSLSGQGQFF
TGTGCCAGCAGTTTATCGGGACAGGGGCAGTTCTTC
>TRBV4-1|TRBJ2-5|NA|NA
CASSPRTSGGEQYF
TGCGCCAGCAGCCCACGGACGAGCGGTGGAGAGCAGTACTTC
>TRBV7-9|TRBJ1-5|NA|NA
CASSLGGVGQPQHF
TGTGCCAGCAGCTTAGGAGGAGTTGGTCAGCCCCAGCATTTT
>TRBV5-1|TRBJ1-4|NA|NA
CASSLEATNEKLFF
TGCGCCAGCAGCTTAGAGGCAACTAATGAAAAACTGTTTTTT
>TRBV6-5|TRBJ1-2|NA|TRBD1
CASPGQGASNYGYTF
TGTGCCAGCCCGGGACAGGGCGCCTCTAACTATGGCTACACCTTC
>TRBV29-1|TRBJ1-1|NA|NA
CSVEMGFAEAFF
TGCAGCGTTGAGATGGGCTTCGCTGAAGCTTTCTTT
>TRBV5-6|TRBJ2-7|once|NA
CASSLLRGEKPYEQYF
TGTGCCAGCAGCTTGTTACGGGGAGAGAAACCCTACGAGCAGTACTTC
>TRBV19|TRBJ2-7|NA|NA
CASSIGTAVYEQYF
TGTGCCAGTAGTATAGGGACAGCAGTCTACGAGCAGTACTTC
>TRBV5-1|TRBJ1-4|NA|NA
CASSLSLAVANEKLFF
TGCGCCAGCAGCTTAAGCCTGGCGGTTGCTAATGAAAAACTGTTTTTT
>TRBV7-2|TRBJ1-2|NA|TRBD1
CASSSDRGLNYGYTF
TGTGCCAGCAGCTCCGACAGGGGGTTGAACTATGGCTACACCTTC
>TRBV27|TRBJ2-1|NA|TRBD1
CASSSRLGQGFYNEQFF
TGTGCCAGCAGTTCTAGACTAGGACAGGGCTTCTACAATGAGCAGTTCTTC
>TRBV30|TRBJ1-4|few|NA
CAWKGQGFWTNEKLFF
TGTGCCTGGAAAGGTCAGGGCTTTTGGACTAATGAAAAACTGTTTTTT
>TRBV7-6|TRBJ2-2|once|NA
CASSLGPAGGEGELFF
TGTGCCAGCAGCTTAGGCCCAGCCGGGGGAGAAGGGGAGCTGTTTTTT
>TRBV6-6|TRBJ1-5|few|TRBD1
CASSWDSSNQPQHF
TGTGCCAGCAGTTGGGACAGCAGCAATCAGCCCCAGCATTTT
>TRBV5-4|TRBJ1-1|NA|NA
CASSLIDMRNTEAFF
TGTGCCAGCAGCTTGATCGACATGAGGAACACTGAAGCTTTCTTT
>TRBV27|TRBJ2-7|NA|TRBD1
CASSYGTVPNEQYF
TGTGCCAGCAGTTACGGGACAGTCCCGAACGAGCAGTACTTC
>TRBV29-1|TRBJ2-1|NA|NA
CSVPSTVAYNEQFF
TGCAGCGTGCCGAGTACGGTTGCCTACAATGAGCAGTTCTTC
>TRBV15|TRBJ1-2|NA|NA
CATSPPGRSRLGYTF
TGTGCCACCAGCCCCCCGGGTCGGTCGCGGCTTGGCTACACCTTC
>TRBV28|TRBJ1-1|NA|NA
CASSLLGAAFF
TGTGCCAGCAGTTTATTGGGGGCGGCTTTCTTT
>TRBV9|TRBJ2-2|NA|TRBD2
CASSVHLAGGVPGELFF
TGTGCCAGCAGCGTACATCTAGCGGGAGGGGTTCCCGGGGAGCTGTTTTTT
>TRBV5-6|TRBJ1-3|NA|NA
CASSRKRWRSSGNTIYF
TGTGCCAGCTCAAGGAAGAGGTGGAGGAGCTCTGGAAACACCATATATTTT
>TRBV7-2|TRBJ1-2|once|NA
CASSFGGVDYGYTF
TGTGCCAGCAGCTTCGGGGGGGTTGACTATGGCTACACCTTC
>TRBV25-1|TRBJ2-2|NA|NA
CASSELHGDTGELFF
TGTGCCAGCAGTGAACTCCACGGGGACACCGGGGAGCTGTTTTTT
>TRBV28|TRBJ1-2|NA|TRBD1
CASSLPPGQGSYTF
TGTGCCAGCAGTTTACCCCCCGGACAGGGGAGCTACACCTTC
>TRBV6-6|TRBJ2-7|NA|NA
CASSQAGWGSQEQYF
TGTGCCAGCAGTCAGGCGGGGTGGGGGTCGCAAGAGCAGTACTTC
>TRBV11-2|TRBJ2-1|once|NA
CASSWGRRGYNEQFF
TGTGCCAGCAGTTGGGGGAGACGGGGGTACAATGAGCAGTTCTTC
>TRBV5-1|TRBJ2-3|NA|TRBD2
CASSPHSGSNTDTQYF
TGCGCCAGCAGCCCGCATAGCGGGAGTAATACAGATACGCAGTATTTT
>TRBV7-2|TRBJ2-1|NA|NA
CASSQGGLPYNEQFF
TGTGCCAGCAGCCAGGGGGGACTTCCATACAATGAGCAGTTCTTC
>TRBV5-6|TRBJ1-3|NA|NA
CASSFLDFGNTIYF
TGTGCCAGCAGCTTTTTAGATTTTGGAAACACCATATATTTT
>TRBV7-9|TRBJ1-1|NA|NA
CASSLAGRGSGEEAFF
TGTGCCAGCAGCTTAGCGGGCCGGGGGTCGGGAGAGGAAGCTTTCTTT
>TRBV4-3|TRBJ2-3|NA|TRBD2
CASSQNSGSASTDTQYF
TGCGCCAGCAGCCAAAATAGCGGGAGCGCATCCACAGATACGCAGTATTTT